One sample yielded the 27 T cell receptor beta chains listed below, sequenced in a study of control samples from healthy donors and cancer patients. Profiled with immunoSEQ multiplex PCR; TCRdb holds only in-frame clones, not every one. The table lists over 200,000 clones, around 79% of them singletons. Material for sequencing was PBMCs. Receptor source: a woman aged 60-75 years with lung cancer.

The chain has TRBV18 and TRBJ2-7; maybe TRBD1 (6 bases). CDR1 KGHSH and CDR2 LQKENI come from the germline V gene. V lost 6 bases to trimming and J lost 2 bases, with 14 bases between them. This CDR3 is built from 14 residues. CDR3 sequence: CASSIRGEAYEQYF. CDR3 DNA sequence: TGTGCCAGCTCGATCAGGGGCGAAGCCTACGAGCAGTACTTC. The variable domain in full, with the rest retrieved from reference TRBV18 and TRBJ2-7, is NAGVMQNPRHLVRRRGQEARLRCSPMKGHSHVYWYRQLPEEGLKFMVYLQKENIIDESGMPKERFSAEFPKEGPSILRIQQVVRGDSAAYFCASSIRGEAYEQYFGPGTRLTVT.

This chain joins TRBV9 and TRBJ1-1; TRBD1 matches 8 bases. Trimming removed 0 bases from V and 8 bases from J; junction bases left unmatched: 0. This CDR3 has 12 residues. Germline V gene data show CDR1 as SGDLS and CDR2 as YYNGEE. The CDR3 nucleotides are TGTGCCAGCAGCGTAGGGACAGGGGAAGCTTTCTTT. Residues: CASSVGTGEAFF.

This chain connects TRBV18 to TRBJ2-7; no firm D call. This CDR3 has 14 residues. The germline gives CDR1 KGHSH, CDR2 LQKENI. Trimming took 2 bases from V and 5 from J, leaving 13 bases between them. This CDR3 reads CASSPLVYDHEQYF. In DNA form, the CDR3 reads TGTGCCAGCTCACCATTAGTCTATGATCACGAGCAGTACTTC.

This clone was detected only once. The rearrangement joins TRBV7-3 to TRBJ1-1; 7 bases line up with TRBD1. The V gene end was trimmed by 0 bases and the J gene end by 4 bases; junction bases not matched to a gene: 2. CDR1 is SGHTA, CDR2 FQGTGA, per germline. CDR3 length: 14 amino acids. CDR3 nucleotides: TGTGCCAGCAGCTTAACAGGGGGCGGCACTGAAGCTTTCTTT. This sequence encodes CASSLTGGGTEAFF.

The sample holds a few counts of this clone. The chain uses TRBV11-3 and TRBJ1-1, with a weak D call TRBD1 (6 bases). Germline V CDR1 and CDR2: SGHNT, YENEEA. The V end was cut by 3 bases, the J end by 6 bases, with 14 bases between. The CDR3 runs to 14 residues. The CDR3: CASSLGAGVPEAFF. CDR3 nucleotide sequence: TGTGCCAGCAGCTTGGGGGCCGGGGTTCCTGAAGCTTTCTTT.

The rearrangement links TRBV6-5 to TRBJ1-1, with a weak D call TRBD1 (6 bases). Germline CDR1 is MNHEY and CDR2 is SVGAGI. This CDR3 is built from 15 residues. V lost 8 bases and J 1 base, leaving 17 bases between the germline ends. The CDR3 nucleotides are TGTGCCAGCGCTACCCCGGCAGGGGCGAACACTGAAGCTTTCTTT. Amino acid sequence: CASATPAGANTEAFF.

This clone was counted a single time. Other DNA sequences of this sample code for an identical CDR3. The chain is built from TRBV5-1 and TRBJ2-5; tentatively, D is TRBD2 (5 bases). The V end lost 0 bases, the J end lost 5 bases, and 20 bases lay between the germline ends. CDR1 and CDR2 (germline): SGHRS, YFSETQ. The CDR3 is 17 residues long. The CDR3 nucleotides read TGCGCCAGCAGCTTGGGGGTCGGGAACACCCTTGGGGAGACCCAGTACTTC. Encoded protein: CASSLGVGNTLGETQYF.

The rearrangement uses TRBV29-1 and TRBJ1-2, with D possibly TRBD1 on 5 matching bases. The V and J ends lost 7 bases and 4 bases respectively, with 16 bases between them. The CDR3 spans 13 residues. Looked up from germline, CDR1 is SQVTM and CDR2 is ANQGSEA. CDR3 in DNA: TGCAGCGCCCGGGGCTTGTACGCCTATGGCTACACCTTC. It is translated as CSARGLYAYGYTF.

The chain couples TRBV18 to TRBJ2-7; D remains unclear. V lost 2 bases and J 8 bases, leaving 7 bases between the germline ends. The CDR3 is 11 amino acids. Germline CDR1 KGHSH, CDR2 LQKENI. The DNA for the CDR3 is TGTGCCAGCTCACCAAGTGTGCAGCAGTACTTC. It translates to CASSPSVQQYF.

This clone was counted a few times. The chain carries TRBV4-1 and TRBJ2-5, with 8 nucleotides matching TRBD2. V shed 4 bases and J 3 bases; nucleotides not matched to a gene: 10. Germline V CDR1 and CDR2: MGHRA, YSYEKL. The CDR3 runs 16 residues. CDR3 DNA sequence: TGCGCCAGCAGCCTACGTCCAAATAGCGGGAAAGAGACCCAGTACTTC. Its translation is CASSLRPNSGKETQYF.

The rearrangement joins TRBV3-1 (or the pseudogene TRBV3-2) to TRBJ2-2; D is uncertain. Germline loops: CDR1 LGHDT, CDR2 YNNKEL (reference sequence). V was trimmed by 7 bases and J by 0 bases, leaving 9 bases between them. The CDR3 consists of 14 residues. CDR3 nucleotides: TGTGCCAGCACCTCCTCATCGAACACCGGGGAGCTGTTTTTT. The encoded protein is CASTSSSNTGELFF.

The rearrangement links TRBV15 to TRBJ2-5; the match to TRBD1 covers 8 bases. The CDR3 is 15 residues long. V lost 1 base to trimming and J lost 3 bases; unmatched junction nucleotides: 4. The V gene's germline CDR1 is LNHNV and CDR2 YYDKDF (reference sequence). The CDR3 bases are TGTGCCACCAGCAGAGCTCAGGGGGCTGAAGAGACCCAGTACTTC. The encoded protein is CATSRAQGAEETQYF.

The chain couples TRBV28 to TRBJ1-3; possibly TRBD1 for D (5 bases). This CDR3 contains 15 residues. The germline V and J ends were trimmed by 5 bases and 6 bases, with 17 bases remaining between them. Germline-derived CDR1 and CDR2 are MDHEN and SYDVKM. DNA for the CDR3: TGTGCCAGCAGTCCGCCGGGGAAAGGGGAAAACACCATATATTTT. It encodes CASSPPGKGENTIYF.

The V gene is TRBV6-1, the J gene TRBJ1-2; D gene uncertain. The CDR3 contains 15 residues. Germline CDR1 is MNHNS and CDR2 is SASEGT. The V gene lost 0 bases and the J gene lost 2 bases, with 10 bases spanning the gap. This CDR3 reads CASSEAYAANYGYTF. The CDR3 DNA reads as TGTGCCAGCAGTGAAGCGTACGCAGCGAACTATGGCTACACCTTC.

V gene TRBV10-1 combines with J gene TRBJ1-5, with D unresolved. The CDR3 runs to 19 residues. Germline values: CDR1 WNHNN, CDR2 SYGVQD (reference sequence). V shed 8 bases and J shed 0 bases, with 26 bases lying between them. CDR3 nucleotides: TGCGCCAGCCACACCTTTGTGGGCCGAGACCTATTTAGCAATCAGCCCCAGCATTTT. This gives the protein CASHTFVGRDLFSNQPQHF.

The CDR3: CASSRGQERETQYF. DNA for the CDR3: TGTGCCAGCAGCCGCGGACAGGAAAGAGAGACCCAGTACTTC. The genes are TRBV11-2 and TRBJ2-5; 7 nucleotides line up with TRBD1. Germline V lookup: CDR1 SGHAT, CDR2 FQNNGV. The CDR3 runs 14 residues. The trim removed 5 bases at V and 4 bases at J, leaving 7 bases unmatched.

The rearrangement uses TRBV28 and TRBJ2-1; 7 bases are a match to TRBD2. This CDR3 spans 17 amino acids. CDR1 is MDHEN and CDR2 is SYDVKM in the germline V gene. V shed 0 bases and J 3 bases; nucleotides not matched to a gene: 8. The CDR3 DNA reads TGTGCCAGCAGTTTATGGGGGTCTAGCGGACTCTACAATGAGCAGTTCTTC. This codes for CASSLWGSSGLYNEQFF.

The genes are TRBV2 and TRBJ1-1; perhaps TRBD1 as D (5 bases). Germline V gives CDR1 SNHLY, CDR2 FYNNEI. Trimming left V 6 bases short and J 4 bases short, with 15 bases between. The CDR3 runs to 14 residues. The CDR3 DNA sequence: TGTGCCAGCAGGGTGACAGAGAGGTCCACTGAAGCTTTCTTT. This translates into CASRVTERSTEAFF.

The chain carries TRBV29-1 and TRBJ2-1; 9 bases are shared with TRBD1. Germline V lookup: CDR1 SQVTM, CDR2 ANQGSEA. The CDR3 contains 15 residues. V was clipped by 7 bases and J by 3 bases; unmatched bases: 10. The CDR3 sequence is CSAVGQGTGYNEQFF. CDR3 sequence (DNA): TGCAGCGCAGTTGGACAGGGGACGGGCTACAATGAGCAGTTCTTC.

This chain links TRBV27 with TRBJ1-1; 7 nucleotides line up with TRBD1. The germline V gene has CDR1 MNHEY and CDR2 SMNVEV (reference sequence). Trimming removed 6 bases from V and 2 bases from J; junction bases left unmatched: 12. The length of the CDR3 is 16 residues. CDR3 DNA sequence: TGTGCCAGCAGCGCCCACCGGGCAGGGGGTAACACTGAAGCTTTCTTT. It codes for CASSAHRAGGNTEAFF.

V usage is TRBV5-8 and J usage is TRBJ1-1, with no clear D. The CDR3 covers 14 residues. V dropped 5 bases and J dropped 4 bases, with 15 bases sitting between them. Germline V gene sequence: CDR1 SGHTS, CDR2 YDEGEE. The CDR3 DNA sequence: TGTGCCAGCAGTACTTGGGGTTTAGGCACTGAAGCTTTCTTT. It specifies CASSTWGLGTEAFF.

As to this clone: This sample also contains other DNA sequences that code for the same CDR3. The genes are TRBV7-9 and TRBJ1-5; unclear D gene. V was pared by 1 base and J by 3 bases, with 10 bases between. Germline CDR1 SEHNR, CDR2 FQNEAQ (reference sequence). This CDR3 spans 15 amino acids. The CDR3 loop is CASSLGSKANQPQHF. CDR3 nucleotides: TGTGCCAGCAGCTTAGGGAGCAAGGCCAATCAGCCCCAGCATTTT.

The chain employs TRBV30 and TRBJ1-1, with TRBD1 as a possible D gene (6 bases). The germline gives CDR1 GTSNPN, CDR2 SVGIG (reference sequence). The CDR3 is 12 amino acids. Trimming pared 4 bases from V and 1 base from J, leaving 7 bases between. The CDR3 DNA follows: TGTGCCTGGAACAGGGAGAACACTGAAGCTTTCTTT. Its protein is CAWNRENTEAFF.

For this clone: The sample holds other DNA sequences that translate to the same CDR3. This rearrangement joins TRBV5-1 to TRBJ2-7; tentatively, D is TRBD1 or TRBD2 (5 bases each). V dropped 0 bases and J dropped 0 bases, with 10 bases sitting between them. CDR1 and CDR2 (germline): SGHRS, YFSETQ. The CDR3 has 15 residues. The CDR3 DNA reads as TGCGCCAGCAGCTTGGTGGCAGGGAGCTCCTACGAGCAGTACTTC. Translation gives CASSLVAGSSYEQYF. Full variable domain (remainder filled in from reference TRBV5-1 and TRBJ2-7): KAGVTQTPRYLIKTRGQQVTLSCSPISGHRSVSWYQQTPGQGLQFLFEYFSETQRNKGNFPGRFSGRQFSNSRSEMNVSTLELGDSALYLCASSLVAGSSYEQYFGPGTRLTVT.

This sequence joins TRBV6-6 and TRBJ2-5, with TRBD2 matching 8 bases. This CDR3 region has 15 residues. The trim removed 6 bases at V and 5 bases at J, leaving 11 bases unmatched. The germline gives CDR1 MNHNY, CDR2 SVGAGI (reference sequence). CDR3 DNA: TGTGCCAGCAGGCCACGTGCAGCGGGGGTGGAGACCCAGTACTTC. Its protein product is CASRPRAAGVETQYF.

V gene TRBV28 combines with J gene TRBJ1-2; possible D gene TRBD1, 6 bases. Trimming stripped 4 bases from V and 4 bases from J, with 19 bases between. Germline-derived CDR1 and CDR2 are MDHEN and SYDVKM. This CDR3 region has 16 residues. The CDR3 is CASSYYIRGRIYGYTF. CDR3 coding DNA: TGTGCCAGCAGTTATTACATCAGGGGACGGATCTATGGCTACACCTTC.

The chain has TRBV19 and TRBJ1-1, with 8 bases that match TRBD1. The CDR3 has 14 residues. Trimming at V came to 6 bases and at J to 7 bases, leaving 10 bases not matched to a gene. Per the germline V gene, CDR1 is LNHDA and CDR2 is SQIVND (reference sequence). CDR3 DNA sequence: TGTGCCAGTAGCGACAGGGGCAACCTCTTTGAAGCTTTCTTT. Translated, it gives CASSDRGNLFEAFF.